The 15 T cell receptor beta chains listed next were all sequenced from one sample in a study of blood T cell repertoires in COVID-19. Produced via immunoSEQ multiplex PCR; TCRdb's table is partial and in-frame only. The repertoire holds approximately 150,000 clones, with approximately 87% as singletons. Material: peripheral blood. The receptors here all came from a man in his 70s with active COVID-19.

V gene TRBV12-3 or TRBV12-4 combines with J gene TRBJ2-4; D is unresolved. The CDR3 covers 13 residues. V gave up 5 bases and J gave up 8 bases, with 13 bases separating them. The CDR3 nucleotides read TGTGCCAGCAGTCCTCTATTCGTGGACATTCAGTACTTC. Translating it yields CASSPLFVDIQYF.

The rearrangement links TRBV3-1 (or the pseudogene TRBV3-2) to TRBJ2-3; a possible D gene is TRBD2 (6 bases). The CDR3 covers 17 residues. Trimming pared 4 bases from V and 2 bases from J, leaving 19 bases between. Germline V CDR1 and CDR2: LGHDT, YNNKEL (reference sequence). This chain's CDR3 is CASSPLVLGGDTDTQYF. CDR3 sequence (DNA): TGTGCCAGCAGCCCCCTGGTCTTGGGGGGAGACACAGATACGCAGTATTTT.

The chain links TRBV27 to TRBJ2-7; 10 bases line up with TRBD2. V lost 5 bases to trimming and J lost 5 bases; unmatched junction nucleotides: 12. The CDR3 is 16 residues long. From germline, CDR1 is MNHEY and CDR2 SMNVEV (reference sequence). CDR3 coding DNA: TGTGCCAGCAGTCCCCAGAGGGTAGCGGGAGGCCACGAGCAGTACTTC. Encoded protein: CASSPQRVAGGHEQYF.

Written as DNA, the CDR3 is TGTGCCAGCAGTTCCATCCGACAGTGGCCTACGCAGTATTTT. Translation: CASSSIRQWPTQYF. The chain recombines TRBV28 with TRBJ2-3; the D gene is possibly TRBD1 (5 bases). There are 14 residues in the CDR3. CDR1 is MDHEN, CDR2 SYDVKM, per germline. V lost 4 bases and J 8 bases, leaving 16 bases between the germline ends.

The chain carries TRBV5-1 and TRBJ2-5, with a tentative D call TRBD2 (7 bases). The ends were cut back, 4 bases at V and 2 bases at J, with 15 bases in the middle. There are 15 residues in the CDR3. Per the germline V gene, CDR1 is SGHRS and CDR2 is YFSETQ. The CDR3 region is CASSAGARGQETQYF. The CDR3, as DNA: TGCGCCAGCAGCGCGGGGGCGAGGGGTCAAGAGACCCAGTACTTC. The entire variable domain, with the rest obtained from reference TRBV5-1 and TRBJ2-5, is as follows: KAGVTQTPRYLIKTRGQQVTLSCSPISGHRSVSWYQQTPGQGLQFLFEYFSETQRNKGNFPGRFSGRQFSNSRSEMNVSTLELGDSALYLCASSAGARGQETQYFGPGTRLLVL.

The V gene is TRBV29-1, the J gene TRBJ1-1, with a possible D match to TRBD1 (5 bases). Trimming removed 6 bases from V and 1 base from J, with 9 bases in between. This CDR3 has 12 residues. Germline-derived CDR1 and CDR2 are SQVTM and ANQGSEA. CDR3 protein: CSVSQGNTEAFF. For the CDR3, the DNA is TGCAGCGTATCCCAGGGGAACACTGAAGCTTTCTTT.

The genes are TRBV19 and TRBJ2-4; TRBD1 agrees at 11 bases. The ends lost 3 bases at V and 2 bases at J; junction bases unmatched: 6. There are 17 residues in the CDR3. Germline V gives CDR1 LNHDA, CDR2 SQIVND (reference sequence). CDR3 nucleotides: TGTGCCAGTAGTATGGGCCGGGACAGGGGGTCCAAAAACATTCAGTACTTC. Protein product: CASSMGRDRGSKNIQYF.

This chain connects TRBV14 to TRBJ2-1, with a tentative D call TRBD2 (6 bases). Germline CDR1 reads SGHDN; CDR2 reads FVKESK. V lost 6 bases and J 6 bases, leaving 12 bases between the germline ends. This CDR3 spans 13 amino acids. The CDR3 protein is CASSRTIGNEQFF. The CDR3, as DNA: TGTGCCAGCAGTAGGACTATCGGCAATGAGCAGTTCTTC.

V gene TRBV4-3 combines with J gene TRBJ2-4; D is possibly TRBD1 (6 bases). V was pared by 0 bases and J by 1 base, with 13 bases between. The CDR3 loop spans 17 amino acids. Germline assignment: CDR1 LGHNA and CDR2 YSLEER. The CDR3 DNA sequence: TGCGCCAGCAGCCAAGATACAGGGAGTGGGGCCAAAAACATTCAGTACTTC. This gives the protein CASSQDTGSGAKNIQYF.

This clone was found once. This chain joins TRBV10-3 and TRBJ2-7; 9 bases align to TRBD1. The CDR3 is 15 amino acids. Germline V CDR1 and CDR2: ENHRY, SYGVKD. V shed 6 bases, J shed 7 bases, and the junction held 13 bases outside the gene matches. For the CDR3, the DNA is TGTGCCATCAGCCCGGGACAGGGTCTCGCTAAAGAGCAGTACTTC. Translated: CAISPGQGLAKEQYF.

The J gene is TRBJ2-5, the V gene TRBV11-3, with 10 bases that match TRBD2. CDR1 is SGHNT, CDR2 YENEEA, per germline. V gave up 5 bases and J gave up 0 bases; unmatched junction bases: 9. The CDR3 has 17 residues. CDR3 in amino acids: CASSRSLAGEYQETQYF. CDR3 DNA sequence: TGTGCCAGCAGCCGCAGCCTAGCGGGAGAGTACCAAGAGACCCAGTACTTC.

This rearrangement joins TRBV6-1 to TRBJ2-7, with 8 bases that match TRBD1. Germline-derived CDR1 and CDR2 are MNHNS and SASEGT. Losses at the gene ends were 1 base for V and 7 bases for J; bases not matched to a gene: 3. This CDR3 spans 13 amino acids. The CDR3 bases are TGTGCCAGCAGTGAAGGGGGACAGGTGGAGCAGTACTTC. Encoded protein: CASSEGGQVEQYF.

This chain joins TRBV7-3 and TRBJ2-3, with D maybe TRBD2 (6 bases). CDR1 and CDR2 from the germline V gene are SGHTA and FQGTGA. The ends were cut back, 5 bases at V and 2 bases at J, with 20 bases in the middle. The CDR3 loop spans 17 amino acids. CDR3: CASSPEGGRGATDTQYF. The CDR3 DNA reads TGTGCCAGCAGCCCCGAGGGTGGGCGGGGTGCCACAGATACGCAGTATTTT.

CDR3 DNA sequence: TGTGCCAGCAGCCCGGTAGGGACAGGGCGTTACGAGCAGTACTTC. Translated: CASSPVGTGRYEQYF. The chain combines TRBV6-2 or TRBV6-3 with TRBJ2-7; 9 bases fit TRBD1. V was pared by 6 bases and J by 4 bases, with 10 bases of the junction left unmatched. The CDR3 has 15 amino acids. Looked up from germline, CDR1 is MNHEY and CDR2 is SVGEGT.

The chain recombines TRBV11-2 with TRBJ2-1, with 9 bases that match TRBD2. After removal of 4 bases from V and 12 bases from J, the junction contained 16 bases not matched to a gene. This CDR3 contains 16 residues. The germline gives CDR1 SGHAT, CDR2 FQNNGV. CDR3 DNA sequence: TGTGCCAGCAGCTCCCTGTTGCAGCGGGAGGCCTCAGGGCAGTTCTTC. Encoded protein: CASSSLLQREASGQFF.